Shown below are 26 T cell receptor beta chains from a single sample sequenced in a study of T cell responses to AZD1222 COVID-19 vaccine. Data came from immunoSEQ multiplex PCR; TCRdb stores just in-frame clones and leaves some out. The sample carries some 150,000 clones, roughly 91% recorded once. Sequencing used peripheral blood, obtained on day 0 of AZD1222 vaccination. The receptors shown here come from an adult in good health.

The chain has TRBV5-4 and TRBJ1-1; no firm D call. CDR3 length equals 12 residues. The germline gives CDR1 SGHNT, CDR2 YYREEE (reference sequence). V was shortened by 0 bases and J by 8 bases, with 8 bases between the two germline ends. CDR3 sequence: CASSLVAEEAFF. CDR3 sequence (DNA): TGTGCCAGCAGCTTGGTTGCAGAGGAAGCTTTCTTT.

This rearrangement joins TRBV3-1 (or the pseudogene TRBV3-2) to TRBJ2-1; TRBD2 might be the D (7 bases). This CDR3 is built from 14 residues. From germline, CDR1 is LGHDT and CDR2 YNNKEL (reference sequence). The V end lost 4 bases, the J end lost 3 bases, and 10 bases lay between the germline ends. The CDR3 loop reads CASSRGGGYNEQFF. The CDR3 DNA follows: TGTGCCAGCAGCCGAGGGGGGGGCTACAATGAGCAGTTCTTC.

V is TRBV27 and J is TRBJ1-6, with D tentatively TRBD1 (5 bases). This CDR3 is built from 15 residues. Germline V gene sequence: CDR1 MNHEY, CDR2 SMNVEV (reference sequence). Trimming pared 6 bases from V and 6 bases from J, leaving 15 bases between. In DNA form, the CDR3 reads TGTGCCAGCAGGGACCTCCTGGGGGTTAATTCACCCCTCCACTTT. Amino acids: CASRDLLGVNSPLHF.

This chain connects TRBV21-1 to TRBJ1-2; the listed D gene, TRBD1, was not tested against the DNA. TRBV21-1 is annotated as a pseudogene. The CDR3 has 13 amino acids. DNA for the CDR3: TGTGCCAGCAGGGAACAGGGCGACTATGGCTACACCTTC. It codes for CASREQGDYGYTF.

The chain employs TRBV6-5 and TRBJ1-5; the D gene is possibly TRBD1 (6 bases). V was clipped by 5 bases and J by 7 bases, with 15 bases between them. Germline values: CDR1 MNHEY, CDR2 SVGAGI. The CDR3 covers 14 residues. This chain's CDR3 is CASSTQGLGQPQHF. For the CDR3, the DNA is TGTGCCAGCAGTACACAGGGCCTAGGCCAGCCCCAGCATTTT.

The chain is built from TRBV7-8 and TRBJ1-3; D not resolved. The V end was cut by 3 bases, the J end by 0 bases, with 9 bases between. There are 15 residues in the CDR3. Germline V gene sequence: CDR1 SGHVS, CDR2 FQNEAQ. DNA of the CDR3: TGTGCCAGCAGCTTCCCGGGTGGCTCTGGAAACACCATATATTTT. As protein: CASSFPGGSGNTIYF.

This clone was picked up many times. The chain carries TRBV9 and TRBJ2-7, with D possibly matching TRBD2 (6 bases). CDR1 is SGDLS and CDR2 is YYNGEE in the germline V gene. The V end lost 4 bases, the J end lost 6 bases, and 17 bases lay between the germline ends. This CDR3 region has 14 residues. In nucleotides, the CDR3 is TGTGCCAGCAGCCCAGACGGGGGATGGGGCGAGCAGTACTTC. Its protein product is CASSPDGGWGEQYF.

V is TRBV2 and J is TRBJ2-1; possible D gene TRBD1, 6 bases. Germline-derived CDR1 and CDR2 are SNHLY and FYNNEI. This CDR3 region has 13 residues. Trimming took off 6 bases at V and 4 bases at J, with 10 bases between the two ends. As DNA, the CDR3 is TGTGCCAGCAGAGGACAGAAATACAATGAGCAGTTCTTC. It translates to CASRGQKYNEQFF. The full variable domain, completed using reference TRBV2 and TRBJ2-1, is EPEVTQTPSHQVTQMGQEVILRCVPISNHLYFYWYRQILGQKVEFLVSFYNNEISEKSEIFDDQFSVERPDGSNFTLKIRSTKLEDSAMYFCASRGQKYNEQFFGPGTRLTVL.

The V call is TRBV6-5, the J call TRBJ1-4, with 7 positions matching TRBD1. Trimming at V came to 7 bases and at J to 2 bases, leaving 4 bases not matched to a gene. From germline, CDR1 is MNHEY and CDR2 SVGAGI. The CDR3 loop spans 14 amino acids. The CDR3 region is CASMRQGTNEKLFF. CDR3 in DNA: TGTGCCAGCATGAGACAGGGTACTAATGAAAAACTGTTTTTT.

The genes are TRBV24-1 and TRBJ2-1, with D possibly matching TRBD1 (5 bases). Germline CDR1 is KGHDR and CDR2 is SFDVKD. Deletions cut 9 bases from V and 0 bases from J, with 11 bases between. CDR3 length equals 14 residues. CDR3 in amino acids: CATSDSRSYNEQFF. In nucleotides, the CDR3 is TGTGCCACCTCAGACAGTCGCTCCTACAATGAGCAGTTCTTC.

This chain joins TRBV7-9 and TRBJ2-1, with 10 bases lining up with TRBD2. The CDR3 sequence is 17 residues long. Germline V gene lookup returns CDR1 SEHNR and CDR2 FQNEAQ (reference sequence). Losses at the gene ends were 5 bases for V and 7 bases for J; bases not matched to a gene: 14. CDR3 loop: CASSPGSGLADWNEQFF. The CDR3 coding sequence is TGTGCCAGCAGCCCGGGTAGTGGACTAGCGGATTGGAATGAGCAGTTCTTC.

The count of this clone is one. The chain links TRBV7-2 to TRBJ2-7; D is perhaps TRBD2 (5 bases). The CDR3 is 15 amino acids. CDR1 and CDR2 (germline): SGHTA, FQGNSA. V was cut by 0 bases and J by 2 bases, with 11 bases left in between. Here the CDR3 reads CASSLAALAAYEQYF. Written as DNA, the CDR3 is TGTGCCAGCAGCTTAGCGGCGCTAGCAGCCTACGAGCAGTACTTC.

The rearrangement links TRBV9 to TRBJ1-2; D may be TRBD1 (5 bases). In germline, CDR1 is SGDLS, CDR2 YYNGEE. The CDR3 consists of 15 residues. Trimming removed 4 bases from V and 5 bases from J, with 18 bases in between. Here the CDR3 reads CASSTTGGSSYGYTF. The CDR3 DNA reads as TGTGCCAGCAGCACTACAGGAGGGAGTTCGTATGGCTACACCTTC.

The sample holds one count of this clone. In DNA, the CDR3 is TGTGCCAGCAGCGCCCAGCAGGGTGAAAAACTGTTTTTT. Translation gives CASSAQQGEKLFF. The J gene is TRBJ1-4, the V gene TRBV7-3, with a weak D call TRBD1 (5 bases). Trimming took 5 bases from V and 7 from J, leaving 11 bases between them. This CDR3 is built from 13 residues. Germline V gene data show CDR1 as SGHTA and CDR2 as FQGTGA.

The chain employs TRBV19 and TRBJ1-3; D possibly corresponds to TRBD1 (5 bases). This CDR3 has 15 residues. Germline V gene sequence: CDR1 LNHDA, CDR2 SQIVND (reference sequence). V lost 4 bases and J 1 base, leaving 11 bases between the germline ends. The CDR3 sequence is CASSTLGGSGNTIYF. Here the CDR3 DNA reads TGTGCCAGTAGTACCCTTGGGGGGTCTGGAAACACCATATATTTT.

The rearrangement uses TRBV19 and TRBJ1-1, with a weak D call TRBD1 (5 bases). CDR3 length equals 14 residues. V lost 5 bases and J lost 3, with 13 bases in between. CDR1 is LNHDA, CDR2 SQIVND, per germline (reference sequence). The CDR3 DNA reads as TGTGCCAGTAGTTCCTATGCAGGGCACACTGAAGCTTTCTTT. Translating gives CASSSYAGHTEAFF.

The rearrangement joins TRBV12-5 to TRBJ2-5, with a tentative D call TRBD1 (6 bases). V was clipped by 0 bases and J by 2 bases, with 16 bases between them. This CDR3 is 17 amino acids long. CDR1 and CDR2 from the germline V gene are LGHNT and FRNRAP. The CDR3 sequence is CASGLVHRDGAQETQYF. The CDR3 nucleotides are TGTGCTAGTGGTTTGGTCCACAGGGACGGGGCACAAGAGACCCAGTACTTC.

V and J are TRBV7-3 and TRBJ2-6; no definite D call. The CDR3 sequence is 16 residues long. V lost 3 bases and J lost 0, with 9 bases in between. The V gene's germline CDR1 is SGHTA and CDR2 FQGTGA. This CDR3 reads CASSFGPYSGANVLTF. As DNA, the CDR3 is TGTGCCAGCAGCTTTGGCCCATACTCTGGGGCCAACGTCCTGACTTTC.

The chain recombines TRBV5-6 with TRBJ1-2, with a tentative D call TRBD1 (5 bases). The CDR3 length is 16 residues. Trimming cost V 6 bases and J 7 bases, with 25 bases left between them. Germline CDR1 and CDR2: SGHDT and YYEEEE. The CDR3 here is CASTSSHRAGALGYTF. The DNA for the CDR3 is TGTGCCAGCACCTCTTCTCACCGCGCCGGGGCGCTTGGCTACACCTTC.

The J gene is TRBJ1-1, the V gene TRBV2, with a weak D call TRBD1 (6 bases). The V gene's germline CDR1 is SNHLY and CDR2 FYNNEI. The length of the CDR3 is 13 residues. Trimming pared 3 bases from V and 4 bases from J, leaving 9 bases between. CDR3 bases: TGTGCCAGCAGTGACCTGACAGGCACTGAAGCTTTCTTT. Translating it yields CASSDLTGTEAFF.

The chain joins TRBV3-1 (or the pseudogene TRBV3-2) to TRBJ1-3; tentative D call: TRBD1 (6 bases). The V and J ends lost 5 bases and 0 bases respectively, with 14 bases between them. Germline CDR1 and CDR2: LGHDT and YNNKEL (reference sequence). The length of the CDR3 is 16 residues. DNA of the CDR3: TGTGCCAGCAGCGGGGGCATCCTTAGCTCTGGAAACACCATATATTTT. This codes for CASSGGILSSGNTIYF.

The chain recombines TRBV3-1 (or the pseudogene TRBV3-2) with TRBJ2-1; TRBD2 agrees at 8 bases. Germline V gene sequence: CDR1 LGHDT, CDR2 YNNKEL (reference sequence). Germline trimming cut 3 bases from V and 7 bases from J; bases unmatched to any gene: 8. The length of the CDR3 is 15 residues. The CDR3 sequence is CASSHGRGTRNEQFF. The CDR3 DNA sequence: TGTGCCAGCAGCCATGGACGTGGGACTAGGAATGAGCAGTTCTTC.

The chain couples TRBV5-1 to TRBJ1-1; D uncertain. The V gene's germline CDR1 is SGHRS and CDR2 YFSETQ. V shed 5 bases and J shed 6 bases, with 11 bases lying between them. The CDR3 has 12 amino acids. The CDR3 DNA reads TGCGCCAGCAGGGCGGAGTCGGCTGAAGCTTTCTTT. Translation: CASRAESAEAFF.

This clone was found once. The V call is TRBV19, the J call TRBJ1-5; D possibly corresponds to TRBD1 (5 bases). The germline CDR1 and CDR2 sequences are LNHDA and SQIVND (reference sequence). The CDR3 runs 12 residues. Trimming removed 9 bases at V and 4 bases at J, with 10 bases between. The CDR3 nucleotides read TGTGCCAGCAGGGCCCCGAATCAGCCCCAGCATTTT. This encodes CASRAPNQPQHF.

The chain carries TRBV6-5 and TRBJ2-3; weak D call: TRBD2 (6 bases). V was shortened by 6 bases and J by 4 bases, with 14 bases between the two germline ends. In germline, CDR1 is MNHEY, CDR2 SVGAGI. The CDR3 totals 14 residues. In DNA, the CDR3 is TGTGCCAGCAGGGGGGGTCCTACGGCAGATACGCAGTATTTT. This codes for CASRGGPTADTQYF.

The chain links TRBV5-1 to TRBJ2-3, with 11 positions matching TRBD2. Per the germline V gene, CDR1 is SGHRS and CDR2 is YFSETQ. This CDR3 region has 16 residues. J gave up 8 bases and V 0 bases, and 8 bases lay outside the gene matches. This chain's CDR3 is CASSLAPSGGSVTQYF. CDR3 sequence (DNA): TGCGCCAGCAGCTTGGCCCCTAGCGGGGGGTCGGTTACGCAGTATTTT. Full variable domain (remainder filled in from reference TRBV5-1 and TRBJ2-3): KAGVTQTPRYLIKTRGQQVTLSCSPISGHRSVSWYQQTPGQGLQFLFEYFSETQRNKGNFPGRFSGRQFSNSRSEMNVSTLELGDSALYLCASSLAPSGGSVTQYFGPGTRLTVL.